This passage covers 2 T cell receptor beta chains from one sample sequenced in a study of technical replicates of blood from a handful of donors. Clones were read by immunoSEQ multiplex PCR, and TCRdb kept only the in-frame ones, dropping some. The table includes tens of thousands of clones, about 89% detected once. Sequencing was carried out using T cells isolated from PBMCs. These receptors were obtained from a human donor in good health.

This chain uses TRBV27 with TRBJ1-1; 7 bases agree with TRBD1. V shed 5 bases, J shed 1 base, and the junction held 16 bases outside the gene matches. The germline V gene encodes CDR1 MNHEY and CDR2 SMNVEV (reference sequence). This CDR3 is 18 amino acids long. CDR3 residues: CASSPTGNGQDTNTEAFF. The CDR3 DNA is TGTGCCAGCAGTCCAACCGGAAACGGACAGGACACGAACACTGAAGCTTTCTTT.

This sequence joins TRBV15 and TRBJ1-5, with TRBD1 matching over 7 bases. Germline V gene lookup returns CDR1 LNHNV and CDR2 YYDKDF (reference sequence). V was pared by 3 bases and J by 7 bases, with 3 bases of the junction left unmatched. This CDR3 has 13 residues. CDR3 nucleotide sequence: TGTGCCACCAGCAGCAGGGGGGACCAGCCCCAGCATTTT. It translates to CATSSRGDQPQHF.